Listed below are T cell receptor beta chains from one sample, sequenced in a study of T cells in Graves' hyperthyroidism and ophthalmopathy. TCRdb reanalysed the multiplex PCR reads using MiXCR and keeps one entry per CDR3 protein. The sample comprises about 380,000 distinct CDR3 sequences, 18% of which are singletons, and around two fifths rests with the top ten. The sample taken for sequencing was blood. These receptor sequences come from a man younger than 30 with Graves' ophthalmopathy. The CDR3 runs from the conserved cysteine through the conserved F or W. A D gene is named only where the DNA matches it firmly. A clone size is listed for some rows: how often the clone was seen (once, few, many), or a class if it is expanded.

TRBJ2-1,TRBD1,many,TRBV7-9,TGTGCCAGCAGCCTGGGACAGGGGGAGGTGGATGAGCAGTTCTTC,CASSLGQGEVDEQFF
TRBJ2-1,-,many,TRBV12-3/TRBV12-4,TGTGCCAGCAGTTTTTCTGGGGGAGCTGGGTCATACAATGAGCAGTTCTTC,CASSFSGGAGSYNEQFF
TRBJ2-5,-,-,TRBV7-6,TGTGCCAGCAGCGGGAACGGGGGCAGTAGAGAGACCCAGTACTTC,CASSGNGGSRETQYF
TRBJ1-2,TRBD1,-,TRBV4-1,TGCGCCAGCAGCCAAGTTACGATCACCGGGACAGGGGGCGTAGGCTATGGCTACACCTTC,CASSQVTITGTGGVGYGYTF
TRBJ1-2,-,-,TRBV28,TGTGCCAGCAGGGGGGCAGGGAGAGATGGCTACACCTTC,CASRGAGRDGYTF
TRBJ1-4,TRBD1,few,TRBV15,TGTGCCACCAGCAGAGGACAGGGCGTTAATGAAAAACTGTTTTTT,CATSRGQGVNEKLFF
TRBJ1-2,-,many,TRBV28,TGTGCCAGCAGTTTATCGGGGGGCTGGGGCTACACCTTC,CASSLSGGWGYTF
TRBJ1-2,-,many,TRBV5-1,TGCGCCAGCAGCTTGGACAGCGCTAACTATGGCTACACCTTC,CASSLDSANYGYTF
TRBJ2-2,-,many,TRBV12-3/TRBV12-4,TGTGCCAGCACTGGGGGCAACACCGGGGAGCTGTTTTTT,CASTGGNTGELFF
TRBJ1-5,-,-,TRBV28,TGTGCCGGCCTAGCAGGTTCGGATCAGCCCCAGCATTTT,CAGLAGSDQPQHF
TRBJ1-2,-,few,TRBV7-2,TGTGCCAGCAGCCAGGGTATTCTTGACTTGAATGGCTACACCTTC,CASSQGILDLNGYTF
TRBJ2-2,-,few,TRBV3-1,TGTGCCAGCAGCGTTTTAGCGAACACCGGGGAGCTGTTTTTT,CASSVLANTGELFF
TRBJ2-2,-,few,TRBV28,TGTGCCAGCAGTTTACAGGGGTTCACCGGGGAGCTGTTTTTT,CASSLQGFTGELFF
TRBJ1-5,-,many,TRBV6-5,TGTGCCAGCAGTTACTCGAAGAGGCAGAGGTATAGCAATCAGCCCCAGCATTTT,CASSYSKRQRYSNQPQHF
TRBJ1-1,-,-,TRBV20-1,TGCAGTGCTAGAGATCTATTGACAGTAGAAGCTTTCTTT,CSARDLLTVEAFF
TRBJ1-1,-,many,TRBV7-8,TGTGCCAGCAACCGGGGGCCCGACACTGAAGCTTTCTTT,CASNRGPDTEAFF
TRBJ1-1,-,many,TRBV7-9,TGTGCCAGCAGCTTAGAAAGGTTCCGAGGTACTGAAGCTTTCTTT,CASSLERFRGTEAFF
TRBJ2-3,-,few,TRBV19,TGTGCCAGTAGTATCGGAGATACGCAGTATTTT,CASSIGDTQYF
TRBJ2-7,TRBD2,-,TRBV7-2,TGTGCCAGCACGGTGACTAGCGGGGGATACGAGCAGTACTTC,CASTVTSGGYEQYF
TRBJ2-2,TRBD2,many,TRBV2,TGTGCCAGCAGTGGACTAGCGGGGGACACCGGGGAGCTGTTTTTT,CASSGLAGDTGELFF
TRBJ1-2,-,few,TRBV10-3,TGTGCCATCAGTGGTGGGGGACCCGGCTACACCTTC,CAISGGGPGYTF
TRBJ1-2,-,-,TRBV12-3/TRBV12-4,TGTGCCAGCAGTTTACGAGGTAGTGATGGCTACACCTTC,CASSLRGSDGYTF
TRBJ1-3,TRBD1,few,TRBV7-8,TGTGCCAGCAGCTTAGTAGGGGGCACTGGAAACACCATATATTTT,CASSLVGGTGNTIYF
TRBJ2-1,-,-,TRBV7-9,TGTGCCAGCAGCCCGCTCGGGGGTGAGCAGTTCTTC,CASSPLGGEQFF
TRBJ2-4,-,-,TRBV7-2,TGTGCCAGCAGCTTATCAGCCGGGACAAGCAAAAACATTCAGTACTTC,CASSLSAGTSKNIQYF
TRBJ2-3,-,-,TRBV29-1,TGCAGCGTTGAAGATCCGGCGGGACAGCTCACAGATACGCAGTATTTT,CSVEDPAGQLTDTQYF
TRBJ2-7,TRBD2,-,TRBV12-3/TRBV12-4,TGTGCCAGCAGTGCCGGGACTAGCGGGGGGTCCCTGTCGGCCGAGCAGTACTTC,CASSAGTSGGSLSAEQYF
TRBJ2-3,TRBD2,-,TRBV11-2,TGTGCCAGCAGTGGACCAGCGGGAGCAGATACGCAGTATTTT,CASSGPAGADTQYF
TRBJ1-5,TRBD1,many,TRBV24-1,TGTGCCACCAGTGGCAGCCCGGGACAGGACTTTCCACCGGGGGATCAGCCCCAGCATTTT,CATSGSPGQDFPPGDQPQHF
TRBJ1-3,-,few,TRBV5-1,TGCGCCAGCAACTTAGGTCCTCCGGGGGATCTCAACACCATATATTTT,CASNLGPPGDLNTIYF
TRBJ1-2,TRBD1,many,TRBV6-5,TGTGCCAGCAGTTACTCGTCAGGGGGGGAAGGCTACACCTTC,CASSYSSGGEGYTF
TRBJ1-1,-,many,TRBV6-2/TRBV6-3,TGTGCCAGCAGTTACTTAAAGGAAGCTTTCTTT,CASSYLKEAFF
TRBJ1-2,-,few,TRBV5-6,TGTGCCAGCAGCTTGGGTCCGGGGGCGGGCTATGGCTACACCTTC,CASSLGPGAGYGYTF
TRBJ2-1,TRBD1,-,TRBV4-1,TGCGCCAGCAGCCACCTGGACAGGGGATCGTACAATGAGCAGTTCTTC,CASSHLDRGSYNEQFF
TRBJ2-3,TRBD2,-,TRBV7-9,TGTGCCAGCAGCTCAACACGGAGGGTAGCGGGGCCTACAGATACGCAGTATTTT,CASSSTRRVAGPTDTQYF
TRBJ2-1,-,-,TRBV24-1,TGTGCCACCAGCGCTGAGAGGGACAAGCAGTTCTTC,CATSAERDKQFF
TRBJ1-6,-,-,TRBV28,TGTGCCAGCAGTCTTAACCCGGACAGCGAGAATTCACCCCTCCACTTT,CASSLNPDSENSPLHF
TRBJ1-6,TRBD1,-,TRBV9,TGTGCCAGCAGCGTAGCGGGACAGGGAAGTTCACCCCTCCACTTT,CASSVAGQGSSPLHF
TRBJ1-2,-,many,TRBV5-1,TGCGCCAGCAGCTTGGACGGGTTGGGTGGCTACACCTTC,CASSLDGLGGYTF
TRBJ1-4,-,many,TRBV13,TGTGCCAGCAGCCCGGCAGGTGGAGAAAAACTGTTTTTT,CASSPAGGEKLFF
TRBJ2-2,TRBD2,many,TRBV28,TGTGCCAGCCAGACCGGGGGGGGGAGAACCGGGGAGCTGTTTTTT,CASQTGGGRTGELFF
TRBJ1-1,TRBD1,-,TRBV11-2,TGTGCCAGCAGCGCCCCCGGGACAGCCAACACTGAAGCTTTCTTT,CASSAPGTANTEAFF
TRBJ1-2,-,many,TRBV12-3/TRBV12-4,TGTGCCAGCAGCTCGATAAGCGGTGGCTACACCTTC,CASSSISGGYTF
TRBJ1-4,TRBD1,-,TRBV4-1,TGCGCCAGCAGCCAAGATCGCCGACAGGGGGCGGATGAAAAACTGTTTTTT,CASSQDRRQGADEKLFF
TRBJ2-2,TRBD2,-,TRBV20-1,TGCAGTGCTAGAAGGCCTAGCGGGGGCTCCGGGGAGCTGTTTTTT,CSARRPSGGSGELFF
TRBJ2-7,TRBD2,-,TRBV3-1,TGTGCCAGCAGCCAAAGGACTAGGATTCCCTACGAGCAGTACTTC,CASSQRTRIPYEQYF
TRBJ1-1,-,many,TRBV18,TGTGCCAGCTCGCCCGAGCCAGGCACTGAAGCTTTCTTT,CASSPEPGTEAFF
TRBJ2-5,TRBD2,many,TRBV28,TGTGCCAGCAGCCGCGGACTAGCGGGGAACCAAGAGACCCAGTACTTC,CASSRGLAGNQETQYF
TRBJ1-6,-,few,TRBV11-2,TGTGCCAGCAGATTCGAGGGGGTCGCCTATAATTCACCCCTCCACTTT,CASRFEGVAYNSPLHF
TRBJ1-6,-,few,TRBV20-1,TGCAGTGCTAGACCTCCCACCCATTTGGGGTCACCCCTCCACTTT,CSARPPTHLGSPLHF
TRBJ2-7,-,many,TRBV5-8,TGTGCCAGCAGCTGGCCCAACACCCCAAACTACGAGCAGTACTTC,CASSWPNTPNYEQYF
TRBJ2-7,TRBD1,-,TRBV5-1,TGCGCCAGCAGCCTCTACGACAGGGGTACTCGCTACGAGCAGTACTTC,CASSLYDRGTRYEQYF
TRBJ1-1,-,many,TRBV27,TGTGCCAGCAGTTTATTCGAAACCCTGAACACTGAAACTTTCTTT,CASSLFETLNTETFF